A single sample is the source of the 27 T cell receptor beta chains below, sequenced in a study of CD8 T cells in acute hepatitis C reinfection. Generated by immunoSEQ multiplex PCR, the TCRdb table keeps only in-frame clones and is missing some. The table has tens of thousands of clones, 70% to 90% seen once. Time point noted: naive CD8 control sorted from an acute-time-point sample. Sample: naive CD8+ T cells from PBMCs. Every receptor here comes from a woman aged 18-35 years who spontaneously cleared hepatitis C infection.

This chain connects TRBV7-3 to TRBJ2-7; 7 bases fit TRBD1. CDR1 and CDR2 (germline): SGHTA, FQGTGA. CDR3 length: 18 amino acids. Trimming cost V 5 bases and J 4 bases; bases outside gene matches: 20. The CDR3 region is CASSTPGQPIVPSYEQYF. The CDR3, as DNA: TGTGCCAGCAGCACACCGGGACAGCCGATTGTTCCTTCGTACGAGCAGTACTTC.

This chain uses TRBV6-5 with TRBJ1-2; D remains ambiguous. The V gene lost 5 bases and the J gene lost 4 bases, with 8 bases spanning the gap. Germline V CDR1 and CDR2: MNHEY, SVGAGI. The CDR3 consists of 12 residues. CDR3 region: CASSTDRYGYTF. In nucleotides, the CDR3 is TGTGCCAGCAGTACAGACCGCTATGGCTACACCTTC.

The chain couples TRBV5-4 to TRBJ2-2; 10 bases map to TRBD1. This CDR3 comprises 16 residues. Germline values: CDR1 SGHNT, CDR2 YYREEE (reference sequence). V shed 3 bases, J shed 5 bases, and the junction held 7 bases outside the gene matches. The CDR3: CASSSAGTGVTGELFF. DNA of the CDR3: TGTGCCAGCAGCTCAGCCGGGACAGGGGTTACCGGGGAGCTGTTTTTT.

The V gene is TRBV4-1, the J gene TRBJ1-2, with a weak D call TRBD1 (5 bases). The ends were cut back, 2 bases at V and 4 bases at J, with 11 bases in the middle. The CDR3 is 14 amino acids. The germline gives CDR1 MGHRA, CDR2 YSYEKL. The DNA for the CDR3 is TGCGCCAGCAGCCAACCCGGGGGGGTCTATGGCTACACCTTC. Encoded protein: CASSQPGGVYGYTF.

The chain combines TRBV27 with TRBJ2-1; tentatively, D is TRBD2 (7 bases). Germline V CDR1 and CDR2: MNHEY, SMNVEV (reference sequence). The CDR3 consists of 13 residues. Trimming left V 6 bases short and J 6 bases short, with 12 bases between. The chain's CDR3 is CASRRGGVNEQFF. DNA for the CDR3: TGTGCCAGCAGGAGGGGGGGGGTCAATGAGCAGTTCTTC.

The V call is TRBV5-1, the J call TRBJ2-7; a possible D gene is TRBD2 (6 bases). CDR3 length: 14 amino acids. The germline CDR1 and CDR2 sequences are SGHRS and YFSETQ. Trimming shortened V by 5 bases and J by 3 bases, and 15 bases separated the two germline ends. CDR3 sequence (DNA): TGCGCCAGCAGTAGGGACTCAGTATACTACGAGCAGTACTTC. This encodes CASSRDSVYYEQYF.

The gene calls are TRBV5-6 and TRBJ2-7; maybe TRBD2 (6 bases). The CDR3 runs to 13 residues. The germline V gene has CDR1 SGHDT and CDR2 YYEEEE. Trimming pared 4 bases from V and 4 bases from J, leaving 12 bases between. CDR3 sequence: CASSLGGGYEQYF. CDR3 sequence (DNA): TGTGCCAGCAGCCTTGGTGGGGGGTACGAGCAGTACTTC.

The chain uses TRBV15 and TRBJ2-7; a weak D match, TRBD2 (6 bases). Germline lookup yields CDR1 LNHNV and CDR2 YYDKDF (reference sequence). The CDR3 is made up of 16 amino acids. Trimming shortened V by 5 bases and J by 5 bases, and 22 bases separated the two germline ends. In DNA, the CDR3 is TGTGCCACCAGCCCTTTGGACCCGGGAGAGAACAACGAGCAGTACTTC. It encodes CATSPLDPGENNEQYF.

The rearrangement joins TRBV27 to TRBJ2-1; the match to TRBD2 covers 13 bases. Germline CDR1 is MNHEY and CDR2 is SMNVEV (reference sequence). The CDR3 runs to 16 residues. Losses at the gene ends were 6 bases for V and 9 bases for J; bases not matched to a gene: 11. The CDR3: CASRGPGLAGWSEQFF. The CDR3 DNA sequence: TGTGCCAGCAGGGGACCGGGACTAGCGGGGTGGAGTGAGCAGTTCTTC.

This sequence joins TRBV4-1 and TRBJ2-5; no firm D call. The CDR3 totals 13 residues. The V end lost 4 bases, the J end lost 5 bases, and 11 bases lay between the germline ends. Germline values: CDR1 MGHRA, CDR2 YSYEKL. The CDR3 spells CASSPPLYETQYF. In nucleotides, the CDR3 is TGCGCCAGCAGCCCTCCACTCTATGAGACCCAGTACTTC.

V usage is TRBV19 and J usage is TRBJ2-7; TRBD1 might be the D (5 bases). The CDR3 extends over 11 amino acids. The germline gives CDR1 LNHDA, CDR2 SQIVND (reference sequence). V lost 5 bases, J lost 3 bases, and 5 bases lay in between. The CDR3 here is CASSDSYEQYF. CDR3 DNA: TGTGCCAGTAGTGACAGCTACGAGCAGTACTTC. Full variable domain (outside the CDR3, taken from reference TRBV19 and TRBJ2-7): DGGITQSPKYLFRKEGQNVTLSCEQNLNHDAMYWYRQDPGQGLRLIYYSQIVNDFQKGDIAEGYSVSREKKESFPLTVTSAQKNPTAFYLCASSDSYEQYFGPGTRLTVT.

CDR3 protein: CASSESRGLTRGETQYF. Written as DNA, the CDR3 is TGCGCCAGCAGTGAGTCTCGAGGACTCACCCGGGGAGAGACCCAGTACTTC. V gene TRBV10-1 combines with J gene TRBJ2-5; TRBD2 might be the D (5 bases). Germline loops: CDR1 WNHNN, CDR2 SYGVQD (reference sequence). V lost 0 bases, J lost 4 bases, and 18 bases lay in between. The CDR3 loop spans 17 amino acids.

The gene calls are TRBV7-2 and TRBJ2-1; a possible D gene is TRBD2 (5 bases). Germline V lookup: CDR1 SGHTA, CDR2 FQGNSA. This CDR3 spans 15 amino acids. Between the trimmed V and J ends, which lost 3 bases and 2 bases, there was a span of 11 bases. The CDR3 protein is CASSLLGGPYNEQFF. In DNA, the CDR3 is TGTGCCAGCAGCTTGTTAGGAGGCCCCTACAATGAGCAGTTCTTC.

J is TRBJ1-6 and V is TRBV27; no firm D call. The CDR3 sequence is 16 residues long. V was clipped by 0 bases and J by 0 bases, with 6 bases between them. CDR1 is MNHEY, CDR2 SMNVEV, per germline (reference sequence). CDR3 nucleotides: TGTGCCAGCAGTTTATCCGGTAGCTCCTATAATTCACCCCTCCACTTT. It specifies CASSLSGSSYNSPLHF.

This clone was observed a single time. The rearrangement links TRBV28 to TRBJ2-4, with TRBD2 as a possible D gene (5 bases). The V end lost 2 bases, the J end lost 0 bases, and 8 bases lay between the germline ends. CDR1 and CDR2 from the germline V gene are MDHEN and SYDVKM. CDR3 size: 15 residues. The CDR3 region is CASSLEGLAKNIQYF. For the CDR3, the DNA is TGTGCCAGCAGTTTAGAGGGCCTAGCCAAAAACATTCAGTACTTC.

The gene calls are TRBV27 and TRBJ2-1; 7 positions agree with TRBD2. J was trimmed by 9 bases and V by 0 bases; bases with no gene match: 11. CDR1 MNHEY and CDR2 SMNVEV come from the germline V gene (reference sequence). The CDR3 consists of 16 residues. The CDR3 DNA reads TGTGCCAGCAGTTTATCGTTCGCGGGAGTGTTTCTTGAGCAGTTCTTC. Residues: CASSLSFAGVFLEQFF.

This clone was found a few times. The V gene is TRBV27, the J gene TRBJ2-7, with D tentatively TRBD1 or TRBD2 (5 bases each). The germline gives CDR1 MNHEY, CDR2 SMNVEV (reference sequence). The CDR3 runs to 14 residues. Deletions cut 3 bases from V and 2 bases from J, with 11 bases between. CDR3 region: CASSFGTDPYEQYF. CDR3 coding DNA: TGTGCCAGCAGTTTCGGGACGGATCCCTACGAGCAGTACTTC.

The sample holds one count of this clone. This chain connects TRBV27 to TRBJ2-7; the D is unclear. Germline V gene lookup returns CDR1 MNHEY and CDR2 SMNVEV (reference sequence). V lost 6 bases, J lost 0 bases, and 6 bases lay in between. This CDR3 region has 12 residues. Written as DNA, the CDR3 is TGTGCCAGCAGGGGCGCCTCCTACGAGCAGTACTTC. Its translation is CASRGASYEQYF.

This clone was counted a single time. The chain recombines TRBV15 with TRBJ2-3; 7 bases are a match to TRBD2. Trimming at V came to 1 base and at J to 0 bases, leaving 4 bases not matched to a gene. The germline V gene has CDR1 LNHNV and CDR2 YYDKDF (reference sequence). The CDR3 consists of 16 residues. CDR3: CATSRVGGGSTDTQYF. The CDR3, as DNA: TGTGCCACCAGCAGAGTGGGCGGGGGAAGCACAGATACGCAGTATTTT.

The chain links TRBV14 to TRBJ1-4, with 8 bases fitting TRBD1. The CDR3 has 15 residues. The V segment lost 2 bases and the J segment 8 bases; nucleotides outside the gene matches: 7. Per the germline V gene, CDR1 is SGHDN and CDR2 is FVKESK. The CDR3 nucleotides are TGTGCCAGCAGCCAAATAGGACAGGGTTGGGAAAAACTGTTTTTT. Its protein is CASSQIGQGWEKLFF. Complete variable domain (other parts from reference TRBV14 and TRBJ1-4): EAGVTQFPSHSVIEKGQTVTLRCDPISGHDNLYWYRRVMGKEIKFLLHFVKESKQDESGMPNNRFLAERTGGTYSTLKVQPAELEDSGVYFCASSQIGQGWEKLFFGSGTQLSVL.

CDR3 DNA: TGTGCCATCAGTGAGATCCCGGGGAACACTGAAGCTTTCTTT. It translates to CAISEIPGNTEAFF. The chain uses TRBV10-3 and TRBJ1-1; D ambiguous. The germline CDR1 and CDR2 sequences are ENHRY and SYGVKD. The CDR3 is 14 residues long. Trimming stripped 2 bases from V and 1 base from J, with 8 bases between.

The chain couples TRBV10-3 to TRBJ2-1; TRBD2 aligns across 7 bases. Germline CDR1 ENHRY, CDR2 SYGVKD. The CDR3 has 18 residues. J lost 6 bases, V lost 10 bases, and 24 bases had no gene match. CDR3 DNA: TGTGCCACCTACATCGGCGGGAGTGGAGTTGGGGTATTCAATGAGCAGTTCTTC. It encodes CATYIGGSGVGVFNEQFF.

The V and J genes are TRBV4-1 and TRBJ1-5, with no clear D. The germline V gene has CDR1 MGHRA and CDR2 YSYEKL. V was clipped by 0 bases and J by 0 bases, with 12 bases between them. The CDR3 sequence is 17 residues long. The CDR3 loop reads CASSQDMAVISNQPQHF. As DNA, the CDR3 is TGCGCCAGCAGCCAAGATATGGCAGTAATTAGCAATCAGCCCCAGCATTTT.

The V and J genes are TRBV7-8 and TRBJ1-4; D not resolved. Trimming took 5 bases from V and 7 from J, leaving 14 bases between them. CDR3 size: 14 residues. Looked up from germline, CDR1 is SGHVS and CDR2 is FQNEAQ. The CDR3 reads CASSLVGVGEKLFF. The CDR3 DNA follows: TGTGCCAGCAGCCTCGTTGGGGTCGGTGAAAAACTGTTTTTT.

This clone was counted once. The chain is built from TRBV9 and TRBJ2-1, with 8 bases lining up with TRBD2. Losses at the gene ends were 4 bases for V and 7 bases for J; bases not matched to a gene: 10. This CDR3 region has 15 residues. Germline V CDR1 and CDR2: SGDLS, YYNGEE. The CDR3 DNA sequence: TGTGCCAGCAGCACGCGGGGAGCGGGAGCGAATGAGCAGTTCTTC. It yields the protein CASSTRGAGANEQFF.

This clone was seen a handful of times. In DNA, the CDR3 is TGCAGCGTTGGAGCGGGAGGGCCGTTCAATGAGCAGTTCTTC. It codes for CSVGAGGPFNEQFF. The rearrangement links TRBV29-1 to TRBJ2-1; 10 bases fit TRBD2. Germline V CDR1 and CDR2: SQVTM, ANQGSEA. CDR3 size: 14 residues. V shed 4 bases, J shed 6 bases, and the junction held 6 bases outside the gene matches.

The chain has TRBV6-7 and TRBJ1-2; D gene ambiguous. TRBV6-7 counts as an open reading frame of uncertain function. Trimming took off 5 bases at V and 6 bases at J, with 19 bases between the two ends. The CDR3 has 15 amino acids. The CDR3 region is CASSDPPSTGDGYTF. DNA of the CDR3: TGTGCCAGCAGTGACCCCCCATCTACCGGGGATGGCTACACCTTC.